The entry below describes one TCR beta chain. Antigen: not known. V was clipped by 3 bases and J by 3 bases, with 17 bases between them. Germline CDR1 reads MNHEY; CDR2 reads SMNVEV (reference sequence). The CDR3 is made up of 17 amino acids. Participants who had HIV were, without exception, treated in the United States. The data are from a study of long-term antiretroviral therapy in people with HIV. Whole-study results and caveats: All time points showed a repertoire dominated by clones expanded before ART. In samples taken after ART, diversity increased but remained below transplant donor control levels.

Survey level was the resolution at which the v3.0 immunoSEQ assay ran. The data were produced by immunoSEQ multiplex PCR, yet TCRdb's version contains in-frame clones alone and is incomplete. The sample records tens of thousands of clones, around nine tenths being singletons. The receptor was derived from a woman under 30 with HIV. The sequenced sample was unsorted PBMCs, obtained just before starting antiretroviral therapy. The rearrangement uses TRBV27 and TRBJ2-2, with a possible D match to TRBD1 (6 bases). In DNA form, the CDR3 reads TGTGCCAGCAGTTTGTGGGCCCTTGAGGGGGACACCGGGGAGCTGTTTTTT. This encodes CASSLWALEGDTGELFF.